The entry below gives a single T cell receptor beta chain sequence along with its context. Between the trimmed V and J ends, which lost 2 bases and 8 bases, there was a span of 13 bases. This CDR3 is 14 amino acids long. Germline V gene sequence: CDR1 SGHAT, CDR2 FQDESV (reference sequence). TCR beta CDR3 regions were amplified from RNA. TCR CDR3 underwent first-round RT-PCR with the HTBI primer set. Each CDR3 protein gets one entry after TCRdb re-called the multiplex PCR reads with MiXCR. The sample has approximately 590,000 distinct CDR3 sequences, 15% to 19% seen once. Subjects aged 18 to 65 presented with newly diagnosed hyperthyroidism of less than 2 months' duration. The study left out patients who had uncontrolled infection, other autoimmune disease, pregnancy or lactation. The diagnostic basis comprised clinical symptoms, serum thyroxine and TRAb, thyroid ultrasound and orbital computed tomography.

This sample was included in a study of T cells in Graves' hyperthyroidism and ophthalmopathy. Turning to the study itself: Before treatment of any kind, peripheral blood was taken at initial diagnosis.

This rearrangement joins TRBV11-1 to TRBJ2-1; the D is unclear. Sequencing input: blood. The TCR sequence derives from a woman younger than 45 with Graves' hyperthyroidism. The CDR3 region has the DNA TGTGCCAGCAGCTTATTTGGGCTCTCGGATGAGCAGTTCTTC. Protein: CASSLFGLSDEQFF.